This T cell receptor beta chain was found in a study of T cell repertoires in cytomegalovirus infection. Study-wide context: Signatures in public TCR beta sequences pointed to both CMV infection and matching HLA type.

Study-level results: Dominating the ex vivo response were TCR beta clonotypes that were CMV-specific and HLA-C-restricted. Cumulative public TCR beta family frequency identified carriers of CMV plus the relevant HLA.

On this clonotype: Its target is unknown.

Trimming took 4 bases from V and 2 from J, leaving 21 bases between them. This CDR3 has 18 residues. Germline V gene sequence: CDR1 SGHRS, CDR2 YFSETQ. TCRdb analysed the reads with MiXCR anew, one entry per CDR3 protein. This table has 490,000 or so distinct CDR3 sequences, 10% to 12% appearing once. Material for sequencing was PBMCs. The chain joins TRBV5-1 to TRBJ1-4, with D possibly matching TRBD1 (5 bases). This clonotype originated in a human donor in good health (CMV status not recorded). Some clones in this sample may be carry-over from other donors' samples. CDR3 coding DNA: TGCGCCAGCAGCACCTCTGACAGAGGTAGCTCCACTAATGAAAAACTGTTTTTT. This translates into CASSTSDRGSSTNEKLFF.